Listed below are T cell receptor beta chains from one sample, sequenced in a study of T cells in Graves' hyperthyroidism and ophthalmopathy. One entry per CDR3 protein, called by TCRdb with MiXCR from the multiplex PCR reads. The sample comprises roughly 250,000 distinct CDR3 sequences, roughly 22% of which are singletons, and roughly 60% rests with the top ten. Sequenced input: blood. The receptors come from a man aged 30-40 years with Graves' ophthalmopathy. Both conserved end residues are part of each CDR3. The D gene is left open where the match is weak. Rows may omit the clone size; those that give it use once, few, many or a size class.

D gene,V gene,J gene,clone size,CDR3 DNA,CDR3 protein
TRBD2,TRBV12-3/TRBV12-4,TRBJ2-5,many,TGTGCCAGCAGCTCCGCCCGGACTAGCGGTTTCCAAGAGACCCAGTACTTC,CASSSARTSGFQETQYF
.,TRBV3-1,TRBJ1-6,few,TGTGCCAGCAGCCAAGCTTTGGATTCACCCCTCCACTTT,CASSQALDSPLHF
.,TRBV20-1,TRBJ2-3,few,TGCAGTGCGGGGGATAGGGGATGGGCAGATACGCAGTATTTT,CSAGDRGWADTQYF
.,TRBV7-9,TRBJ1-2,.,TGTGCCAGCAACCTCCAGACAGATGGCTACACCTTC,CASNLQTDGYTF
.,TRBV20-1,TRBJ2-1,few,TGCAGTGCTCCACGCGGGCTAAGCTCCTACAATGAGCAGTTCTTC,CSAPRGLSSYNEQFF
.,TRBV2,TRBJ1-1,many,TGTGCCAGCAGTGAGGGGCGCCACGGCTTCGGAGCTTTCTTT,CASSEGRHGFGAFF
.,TRBV7-3,TRBJ2-5,few,TGTGCCAGCAGCTTATCGCCTAGCCCCGTGGAGACCCAGTACTTC,CASSLSPSPVETQYF
TRBD1,TRBV19,TRBJ2-1,once,TGTGCCAGTAGTAAGCGGGACAGGGGTTCCTACAATGAGCAGTTCTTC,CASSKRDRGSYNEQFF
.,TRBV11-2,TRBJ1-3,many,TGTGCCAGCAGTCAAGGAGGAAACACCATATATTTT,CASSQGGNTIYF
.,TRBV11-3,TRBJ2-1,many,TGTGCCAGCAAAGGAGAGGGGACAGAGCAGTTCTTC,CASKGEGTEQFF
.,TRBV4-1,TRBJ1-6,few,TGCGCCAGCAGCCAAATAGACGCAGCACTCCACTTT,CASSQIDAALHF
.,TRBV3-1,TRBJ1-2,.,TGTGCCAGCAGCCAAGAGGGGGCGGGCTCCGGTCGGGGCTACACCTTC,CASSQEGAGSGRGYTF
.,TRBV15,TRBJ2-1,.,TGTGCCACCAGCAAAACTGGTAGTAGCGGAACCAATGAGCAGTTCTTC,CATSKTGSSGTNEQFF
.,TRBV6-1,TRBJ1-1,many,TGTGCCAGCACCCTGTGGGGGGGTACTGAAGCTTTCTTT,CASTLWGGTEAFF
.,TRBV12-3/TRBV12-4,TRBJ2-3,.,TGTGCCAGCAGTACTAACAGGGCCCCAGATACGCAGTATTTT,CASSTNRAPDTQYF
TRBD2,TRBV6-2/TRBV6-3,TRBJ2-1,.,TGTGCCTGCAGTCCTGATAGACTAGCGGGAGGGTACAATGAGCAGTTCTTC,CACSPDRLAGGYNEQFF
.,TRBV19,TRBJ1-6,few,TGTGCCAGTAGTATAGGCGGCAATTCACCCCTCCACTTT,CASSIGGNSPLHF
.,TRBV29-1,TRBJ1-5,.,TGCAGCGCGCAACAGAATAGCAATCAGCCCCAGCATTTT,CSAQQNSNQPQHF
.,TRBV2,TRBJ1-5,many,TGTGCCAGCAGTTTGAGGGGTCATAATCAGCCCCAGCATTTT,CASSLRGHNQPQHF
.,TRBV20-1,TRBJ2-1,few,TGCAGTGCTAGAGATTATTCGAGCGGAAGGAGCTCCTACAATGAGCAGTTCTTC,CSARDYSSGRSSYNEQFF
TRBD1,TRBV5-1,TRBJ2-3,.,TGCGCCAGCTATTCAGGACAGGGGGCTGAAGATACGCAGTATTTT,CASYSGQGAEDTQYF
.,TRBV5-1,TRBJ2-2,few,TGCGCCAGCAGCGGGAGGTCAGACACCGGGGAGCTGTTTTTT,CASSGRSDTGELFF
.,TRBV2,TRBJ1-5,once,TGTGCCAGCAGTGGGGGCCGCGTGGGGCAGCCCCAGCATTTT,CASSGGRVGQPQHF
.,TRBV27,TRBJ1-5,.,TGTGCCAGCAGTATCTCGGGGGCATATCAGCCCCAGCATTTT,CASSISGAYQPQHF
.,TRBV18,TRBJ1-2,.,TGTGCCAGCTCACTAGGACAGTTTTTGAACTATGGCTACACCTTC,CASSLGQFLNYGYTF
TRBD2,TRBV11-3,TRBJ2-1,many,TGTGCCAGCAGCTTAGATTACAGCGGGAGGGCCTCAATATCCAATGAGCAGTTCTTC,CASSLDYSGRASISNEQFF
.,TRBV3-1,TRBJ2-5,many,TGTGCCAGCAGCCAAGATTTTGGCCTAGCTGAAGAGACCCAGTACTTC,CASSQDFGLAEETQYF
.,TRBV5-6,TRBJ2-7,few,TGTGCCAGCAGCTTGTTACAGACCGCCTACGAGCAGTACTTC,CASSLLQTAYEQYF
.,TRBV11-2,TRBJ2-1,many,TGTGCCAGCAGCTCAGGACCGGACTACAATGAGCAGTTCTTC,CASSSGPDYNEQFF
.,TRBV11-2,TRBJ1-2,few,TGTGCCAGCAGCTTATCCGGTAGGGCTTCCACCTTC,CASSLSGRASTF
TRBD2,TRBV6-1,TRBJ2-4,many,TGTGCCACGGGGGGACTAGACATAGCCAAAAACATTCAGTACTTC,CATGGLDIAKNIQYF
.,TRBV28,TRBJ1-1,many,TGTGCCAGCAGTACTCGGGGGAGGGGCGCTGAAGCTTTCTTT,CASSTRGRGAEAFF
.,TRBV6-1,TRBJ2-7,.,TGTGCCAGCACCTTCGGACAGGAGCAGTACTTC,CASTFGQEQYF
TRBD1,TRBV7-3,TRBJ1-5,.,TGTGCCAGCAGCTTGACAGGGGATCAGCCCCAGCATTTT,CASSLTGDQPQHF
TRBD2,TRBV19,TRBJ2-5,.,TGTGCCAGTAGTATGGGACTAGCGGGAGAAGAGACCCAGTACTTC,CASSMGLAGEETQYF
.,TRBV25-1,TRBJ1-2,.,TGTGCCAGCAGTGAATATAATGCAGGGAGCTATGGCTACACCTTC,CASSEYNAGSYGYTF
.,TRBV2,TRBJ1-2,few,TGTGCCAGCAGTGAAGGGGGGACCTATGGCTACACCTTC,CASSEGGTYGYTF